This TCR beta chain is drawn from a study of blood T cell repertoires in COVID-19. Overall study context: Sites across the United States, Italy and Spain contributed samples from acute and convalescent COVID-19.

CDR1 is SGHTA, CDR2 FQGNSA, per germline. The CDR3 length is 13 residues. Deletions cut 3 bases from V and 1 base from J, with 6 bases between. Some clones are missing from TCRdb's copy, which holds only in-frame ones; the method was immunoSEQ multiplex PCR. The data hold roughly 230,000 clones, with around 84% observed a single time. This TCR derives from a man between 35 and 55 years old with acute or convalescent COVID-19. The rearrangement links TRBV7-2 to TRBJ1-1; D gene uncertain. The sample consisted of peripheral blood. In DNA, the CDR3 is TGTGCCAGCAGCTTTAGGAGGAACACTGAAGCTTTCTTT. Translated, it gives CASSFRRNTEAFF.